Below are 15 T cell receptor beta chains sequenced from a single sample in a study of graft-versus-host responses after intestinal transplantation. Grafts had their tissue processed, releasing intraepithelial and lamina propria lymphocytes. The data were produced by immunoSEQ multiplex PCR, yet TCRdb's version contains in-frame clones alone and is incomplete. The sample holds 60,000 to 75,000 clones; around 86% are singletons and the top ten take around 1.7%. The sample in question was ileum tissue, obtained more than 350 days after transplant. All receptors derive from a human patient who received an intestinal transplant, so some T cells may come from the graft donor.

The chain carries TRBV9 and TRBJ1-6, with D possibly TRBD1 on 5 matching bases. The CDR3 is made up of 14 amino acids. The germline gives CDR1 SGDLS, CDR2 YYNGEE. V lost 4 bases and J 7 bases, leaving 12 bases between the germline ends. The CDR3: CASSPGGGNSPLHF. CDR3 bases: TGTGCCAGCAGCCCCGGCGGGGGGAATTCACCCCTCCACTTT.

This clone was found once. The V call is TRBV30, the J call TRBJ2-1; D call uncertain. The germline CDR1 and CDR2 sequences are GTSNPN and SVGIG (reference sequence). Between the trimmed V and J ends, which lost 2 bases and 0 bases, there was a span of 8 bases. The CDR3 contains 14 residues. CDR3 sequence reads: CAWSIGFSYNEQFF. CDR3 nucleotide sequence: TGTGCCTGGAGTATAGGATTCTCCTACAATGAGCAGTTCTTC.

The chain joins TRBV29-1 to TRBJ2-7; D tentatively fits TRBD1 or TRBD2 (6 bases each). The germline V gene has CDR1 SQVTM and CDR2 ANQGSEA. V shed 7 bases and J shed 5 bases, with 18 bases lying between them. The CDR3 runs to 13 residues. This CDR3 is CSAEGGMDDEQYF. As DNA, the CDR3 is TGCAGCGCCGAAGGGGGGATGGACGACGAGCAGTACTTC.

The V and J genes are TRBV28 and TRBJ2-3; 7 positions agree with TRBD2. Germline CDR1 and CDR2: MDHEN and SYDVKM. The trim removed 2 bases at V and 4 bases at J, leaving 3 bases unmatched. The CDR3 totals 14 residues. CDR3 region: CASSLGREPDTQYF. For the CDR3, the DNA is TGTGCCAGCAGTTTAGGGCGGGAGCCAGATACGCAGTATTTT.

The sample holds one count of this clone. Distinct nucleotide sequences in the sample also encode this CDR3. This chain links TRBV6-1 with TRBJ1-1; D unresolved. This CDR3 comprises 15 residues. In germline, CDR1 is MNHNS, CDR2 SASEGT. The V end was cut by 0 bases, the J end by 10 bases, with 18 bases between. CDR3 nucleotides: TGTGCCAGCAGTGAAGCCCCTCTTGGGGATCTGGTAGCTTTCTTT. Amino acid sequence: CASSEAPLGDLVAFF.

In DNA, the CDR3 is TGCGCCAGCAGCCACCCCGGGGTTCCCTATGGCTACACCTTC. Translating gives CASSHPGVPYGYTF. The J gene is TRBJ1-2, the V gene TRBV4-1; no clear D. Germline V CDR1 and CDR2: MGHRA, YSYEKL. The CDR3 is 14 amino acids. Trimming stripped 3 bases from V and 4 bases from J, with 12 bases between.

The chain carries TRBV7-3 and TRBJ2-3; TRBD2 agrees at 8 bases. CDR1 and CDR2 from the germline V gene are SGHTA and FQGTGA. With V trimmed by 5 bases and J by 1 base, 11 bases remained unmatched. The CDR3 totals 17 residues. The CDR3 nucleotides are TGTGCCAGCAGCCCAAAAGGGAGAGCGGGGGGCACAGATACGCAGTATTTT. It is translated as CASSPKGRAGGTDTQYF.

This clone was detected once. The chain uses TRBV4-1 and TRBJ2-7; 9 bases fit TRBD2. The CDR3 extends over 15 amino acids. The J segment lost 1 base and the V segment lost 5 bases, leaving 6 bases of the junction unmatched. CDR1 is MGHRA, CDR2 YSYEKL, per germline. Here the CDR3 DNA reads TGCGCCAGCAGCGAGCGGGGGGCCGGTTCCTACGAGCAGTACTTC. Translation gives CASSERGAGSYEQYF.

In its sample, this clone was seen a few times. The junction does not match germline at one end; this may be a read error. The gene calls are TRBV7-7 and TRBJ2-7, with D maybe TRBD1 (6 bases). This CDR3 has 15 residues. From germline, CDR1 is SSHAT and CDR2 FNYEAQ (reference sequence). The CDR3 region has the DNA TGTGCTAGCAGCCCGCGGACAGTCCTCTCCTACGAGCAGTACTTC. This sequence encodes CASSPRTVLSYEQYF. The entire variable domain, with the rest obtained from reference TRBV7-7 and TRBJ2-7, is as follows: GAGVSQSPRYKVTKRGQDVTLRCDPISSHATLYWYQQALGQGPEFLTYFNYEAQPDKSGLPSDRFSAERPEGSISTLTIQRTEQRDSAMYRCASSPRTVLSYEQYFGPGTRLTVT.

The chain employs TRBV18 and TRBJ2-3; 8 bases are a match to TRBD2. The CDR3 has 17 residues. V was clipped by 5 bases and J by 3 bases; unmatched bases: 13. Germline-derived CDR1 and CDR2 are KGHSH and LQKENI. The CDR3 region is CASSMFGREVSTDTQYF. DNA of the CDR3: TGTGCCAGCTCAATGTTCGGGCGGGAGGTCTCGACAGATACGCAGTATTTT.

In this sample, this clone turned up a few times. This rearrangement joins TRBV6-1 to TRBJ2-7; no clear D. V lost 2 bases and J 4 bases, leaving 3 bases between the germline ends. Germline CDR1 reads MNHNS; CDR2 reads SASEGT. The CDR3 runs 11 residues. For the CDR3, the DNA is TGTGCCAGCAGTGAATTGTACGAGCAGTACTTC. This translates into CASSELYEQYF.

The rearrangement links TRBV15 to TRBJ2-1; 7 nucleotides agree with TRBD1. The length of the CDR3 is 16 residues. Trimming cost V 0 bases and J 2 bases; bases outside gene matches: 4. In germline, CDR1 is LNHNV, CDR2 YYDKDF (reference sequence). The CDR3 protein is CATSRDYTGAYNEQFF. The CDR3 coding sequence is TGTGCCACCAGCAGAGATTATACAGGGGCCTACAATGAGCAGTTCTTC.

J is TRBJ1-1 and V is TRBV30, with a tentative D call TRBD1 (6 bases). CDR3 size: 16 residues. Germline assignment: CDR1 GTSNPN and CDR2 SVGIG (reference sequence). The V and J ends lost 3 bases and 5 bases respectively, with 22 bases between them. In DNA, the CDR3 is TGTGCCTGGAGGAGGCGGGGGGCGAAGAAGGATACTGAAGCTTTCTTT. This encodes CAWRRRGAKKDTEAFF.

The chain links TRBV10-3 to TRBJ2-6, with a tentative D call TRBD1 (6 bases). The CDR3 extends over 14 amino acids. V shed 7 bases and J shed 0 bases, with 7 bases lying between them. Germline loops: CDR1 ENHRY, CDR2 SYGVKD. The CDR3 nucleotides are TGTGCCATCATGGACAGCTCTGGGGCCAACGTCCTGACTTTC. It yields the protein CAIMDSSGANVLTF.

The rearrangement uses TRBV4-1 and TRBJ2-7, with 9 bases fitting TRBD1. J lost 6 bases, V lost 1 base, and 7 bases had no gene match. Germline CDR1 is MGHRA and CDR2 is YSYEKL. This CDR3 spans 15 amino acids. CDR3 region: CASSQGDGTGSEQYF. CDR3 in DNA: TGCGCCAGCAGCCAAGGAGATGGGACAGGGAGCGAGCAGTACTTC.